The sequence of this TCR beta chain was determined in a study of blood T cell repertoires in COVID-19. For the study at large: Italy, Spain and the United States were the sources of the convalescent and acute COVID-19 samples.

Trimming took 10 bases from V and 4 from J; bases not matched to a gene: 7. Per germline, CDR1 MNHEY and CDR2 SVGAGI. There are 12 residues in the CDR3. The repertoire was sequenced with immunoSEQ multiplex PCR; TCRdb's copy has only in-frame clones and lacks some. Among about 160,000 clones listed, 90% to 95% were seen once. Specimen: peripheral blood. The clonotype comes from a man aged 50-60 years with acute or convalescent COVID-19. The chain is built from TRBV6-5 and TRBJ2-7; TRBD2 matches at 7 bases. The CDR3 sequence: CATRDYLYEQYF. In nucleotides, the CDR3 is TGTGCCACGCGGGACTATTTGTACGAGCAGTACTTC.